The clone carrying this T cell receptor beta chain was seen only a few times. What it recognizes is unknown. The CDR3 consists of 16 residues. Germline V gene lookup returns CDR1 MNHNY and CDR2 SVGAGI (reference sequence). V was cut by 0 bases and J by 10 bases, with 16 bases left in between. Measured with immunoSEQ multiplex PCR; TCRdb has only the in-frame clones, and not every one. The sample carries over 45,000 clones, 55% to 75% recorded once. The data derive from a study of vaccination effects on CD4 cells after COVID-19. Study outcomes and limitations: Clonal contraction was marked in infection- and vaccine-induced clones late after vaccination.

CD4+ T cell isolation took place after less than 13 days of culture. Vaccination of participants consisted of two doses of either the BNT162b2 or mRNA-1273 vaccine. The sample consisted of CD4+ T cells from PBMCs cultured without peptide, taken after COVID-19 vaccination. The chain recombines TRBV6-6 with TRBJ1-6; TRBD1 is a possible D gene (6 bases). This TCR was recovered from a human donor who received a COVID-19 vaccine. CDR3 sequence: CASSYSFAGARSPLHF. The CDR3 coding sequence is TGTGCCAGCAGTTACTCTTTTGCGGGGGCTAGATCACCCCTCCACTTT.